These T cell receptor beta chains were read from a single sample in a study of OX40 agonist ivuxolimab in advanced cancers. Assay: immunoSEQ multiplex PCR; the TCRdb copy retains only in-frame clones and omits some. The table records some 100,000 clones, under 90% of them present only once. This specimen consisted of CD4+ or CD8+ T cells sorted from blood, obtained in a trial of the OX40 agonist ivuxolimab. These receptors were collected from an adult with an advanced solid tumor such as melanoma, head and neck, liver or kidney cancer. The CDR3 runs from the conserved cysteine through the conserved F or W. A D gene is named only where the DNA matches it firmly. The size field is filled for only some rows; it gives once, few, many or a size class.

>NA|TRBD1|TRBJ1-2|TRBV4-2
TGTGCCAGCAGCCCCGGACAGGGTTTGATCTATGGCTACACCTTC
CASSPGQGLIYGYTF
>NA|TRBD2|TRBJ2-5|TRBV4-3
TGCGCCAGCAGCCAAGAGGGGGGGTTAGCGGAGACCCAGTACTTC
CASSQEGGLAETQYF
>once|NA|TRBJ1-5|TRBV2
TGTGCCAGCCGGAACGTCCAGGCGGGACATCAGCCCCAGCATTTT
CASRNVQAGHQPQHF
>few|NA|TRBJ1-2|TRBV5-6
TGTGCCAGCAGCACCGGGACGGGCTATGGCTACACCTTC
CASSTGTGYGYTF
>NA|NA|TRBJ2-5|TRBV2
TGTGCCAGCAGTGAAGTTAGGGAGACCCAGTACTTC
CASSEVRETQYF
>NA|TRBD1|TRBJ2-5|TRBV7-2
TGTGCCAGCAGCCGGGACAGGGGAACAGAGACCCAGTACTTC
CASSRDRGTETQYF
>NA|NA|TRBJ1-5|TRBV19
TGTGCCAGTAGTATAGATTGGCGGTATAGCAATCAGCCCCAGCATTTT
CASSIDWRYSNQPQHF
>NA|TRBD2|TRBJ2-2|TRBV2
TGTGCCAGCAGTGAAAGCGGGGGATTCGTCGGGGAGCTGTTTTTT
CASSESGGFVGELFF
>NA|NA|TRBJ1-1|TRBV18
TGTGCCAGCTCACCACGGGGGGGAAACACTGAAGCTTTCTTT
CASSPRGGNTEAFF
>NA|NA|TRBJ2-5|TRBV4-3
TGCGCCAGCAGCCAAGGGGCGGCAGGGACCTACCAAGAGACCCAGTACTTC
CASSQGAAGTYQETQYF
>NA|NA|TRBJ1-5|TRBV19
TGTGCCAGTAACACGGCAGGGATGTTCAGACAGCCCCAGCATTTT
CASNTAGMFRQPQHF
>NA|NA|TRBJ2-5|TRBV7-9
TGTGCCAGCAGTGGAGGGCCCGGAGAGACCCAGTACTTC
CASSGGPGETQYF
>NA|NA|TRBJ1-6|TRBV28
TGTGCCAGCAGTTTTTACTGGAGTCTTAATTCACCCCTCCACTTT
CASSFYWSLNSPLHF
>NA|NA|TRBJ1-2|TRBV7-9
TGTGCCAGCAGCTCACGCCTCTATGGCTACACCTTC
CASSSRLYGYTF
>NA|NA|TRBJ1-3|TRBV28
TGTGCCAGCAGCCAACAACTGGACGGAAACACCATATATTTT
CASSQQLDGNTIYF
>NA|NA|TRBJ2-5|TRBV11-2
TGTGCCAGCACCCCCCTAGGGACCCCCGGAATGACCCAGTACTTC
CASTPLGTPGMTQYF
>NA|TRBD2|TRBJ2-5|TRBV9
TGTGCCAGCAGCGCCAAACTAGCGGGGGTAGCAGAGACCCAGTACTTC
CASSAKLAGVAETQYF
>NA|NA|TRBJ2-3|TRBV5-1
TGCGCCAGCAGCTTGGGGTCTGACGAAGTTACGCAGTATTTT
CASSLGSDEVTQYF
>once|TRBD1|TRBJ2-4|TRBV18
TGTGCCAGCTTCCCGGGACAGGGGTCTAACATTCAGTACTTC
CASFPGQGSNIQYF
>NA|NA|TRBJ1-1|TRBV28
TGTGCCAGCAAGCTTCCCGTCCACGAGTTCACCAGGGGCACCCCCACTGAAGCTTTCTTT
CASKLPVHEFTRGTPTEAFF
>NA|TRBD1|TRBJ1-2|TRBV7-2
TGTGCCAGCAGGGAATCCGGGACAGGGAGCTATGGCTACACCTTC
CASRESGTGSYGYTF
>NA|TRBD2|TRBJ2-3|TRBV7-2
TGTGCCAGCAGCAACCCGTGGACTAGCGGGGGGAATTTT
CASSNPWTSGGNF
>NA|NA|TRBJ2-1|TRBV10-2
TGCGCCAGCAGTGACCTTGCTTTCGGCCTATACAATGAGCAGTTCTTC
CASSDLAFGLYNEQFF
>NA|NA|TRBJ1-6|TRBV21-1
TGTGCCAGCAGCAAAGCGGGGGCCTACTATAATTCACCCCTCCACTTT
CASSKAGAYYNSPLHF
>NA|NA|TRBJ2-1|TRBV7-8
TGTGCCAGCAGCTCCTTTTCCTACAATGAGCAGTTCTTC
CASSSFSYNEQFF
>NA|NA|TRBJ2-7|TRBV28
TGTGCCAGCAAGGGAAGTCTGGGGACCTACGAGCAGTACTTC
CASKGSLGTYEQYF
>once|TRBD1|TRBJ2-7|TRBV5-1
TGCGCCAGCAGCGTGGGACAGGCGGATCCCCTGCGCGAGCAGTACTTC
CASSVGQADPLREQYF
>NA|TRBD1|TRBJ2-7|TRBV10-3
TGTGCCATCACTAAGACAGGGAACTCCTACGAGCAGTACTTC
CAITKTGNSYEQYF
>NA|TRBD1|TRBJ1-2|TRBV5-6
TGTGCCAGCAGCCTGGGACAGGGGGCGTCCTTCGTCTATGGCTACACCTTC
CASSLGQGASFVYGYTF
>NA|NA|TRBJ1-4|TRBV19
TGTGCCAGTAGTATCGAGGGGAAAGTAGGTGAAAAACTGTTTTTT
CASSIEGKVGEKLFF
>NA|NA|TRBJ1-2|TRBV6-1
TGTGCCAGCAGTGAATTCGGGCGCAACTATGGCTACACCTTC
CASSEFGRNYGYTF
>NA|TRBD2|TRBJ2-3|TRBV13
TGTGCCAGCAGTCCCCAGCGGGGGGGAACAGATACGCAGTATTTT
CASSPQRGGTDTQYF
>NA|NA|TRBJ2-1|TRBV11-3
TGTGCCAGCAGCTTAGCGGCTCCAGAAAATGAGCAGTTCTTC
CASSLAAPENEQFF
>NA|NA|TRBJ1-6|TRBV30
TGTGCCTGGAGTCCCGGGACGGAGAGCTCCTATAATTCACCCCTCCACTTT
CAWSPGTESSYNSPLHF